This T cell receptor beta chain was identified in a study of beta chain features in type 1 diabetes. A note on this clone: The antigen is not known.

TCRB transcripts that were expressed got sequenced, as all of the isolated RNA had been reverse transcribed. The assay was immunoSEQ multiplex PCR, and TCRdb's table has in-frame clones only and misses some. The sample comprises around 41,000 clones, over 50% of which are singletons, and less than 2% rests with the top ten. Study-wide findings and caveats: There was a moderate but significant shortening of TCRB CDR3s in all four CD4+ subsets of Type 1 diabetes patients.

CDR1 SGHVS and CDR2 FNYEAQ come from the germline V gene. The CDR3 has 16 amino acids. Trimming took 2 bases from V and 6 from J; bases not matched to a gene: 3. Every participating donor gave one draw, a heparinised blood sample averaging approximately 120 mL. Sorting with CD45RO/CCR7/CD25/CD127/CD95/CD27 yielded naive, central memory, regulatory and stem-like memory CD4+ cells. The TCR sequence derives from a man younger than 40 with type 1 diabetes. Some clones in this sample may be carry-over from other donors' samples. V usage is TRBV7-6 and J usage is TRBJ2-6; 11 nucleotides align to TRBD2. The specimen was Tregs from blood. The chain's CDR3 is CASSLLAGGTANVLTF. In nucleotides, the CDR3 is TGTGCCAGCAGCTTACTAGCGGGGGGAACGGCCAACGTCCTGACTTTC.